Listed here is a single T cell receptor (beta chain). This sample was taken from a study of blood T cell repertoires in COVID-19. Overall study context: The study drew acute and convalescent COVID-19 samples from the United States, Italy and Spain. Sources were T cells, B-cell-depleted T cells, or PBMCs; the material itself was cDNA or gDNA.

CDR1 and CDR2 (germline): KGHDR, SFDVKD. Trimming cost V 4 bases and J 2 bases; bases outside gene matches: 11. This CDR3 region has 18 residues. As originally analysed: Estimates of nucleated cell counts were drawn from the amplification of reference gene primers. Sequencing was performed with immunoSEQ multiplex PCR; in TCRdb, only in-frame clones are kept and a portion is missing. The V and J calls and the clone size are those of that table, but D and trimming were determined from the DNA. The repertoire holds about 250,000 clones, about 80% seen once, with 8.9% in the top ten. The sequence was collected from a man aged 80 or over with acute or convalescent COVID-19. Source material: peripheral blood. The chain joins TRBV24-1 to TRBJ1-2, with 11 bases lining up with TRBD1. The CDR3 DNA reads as TGTGCCACCAGTGACCCGAGGGACAGGGGGACAAAGAACTATGGCTACACCTTC. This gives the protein CATSDPRDRGTKNYGYTF.